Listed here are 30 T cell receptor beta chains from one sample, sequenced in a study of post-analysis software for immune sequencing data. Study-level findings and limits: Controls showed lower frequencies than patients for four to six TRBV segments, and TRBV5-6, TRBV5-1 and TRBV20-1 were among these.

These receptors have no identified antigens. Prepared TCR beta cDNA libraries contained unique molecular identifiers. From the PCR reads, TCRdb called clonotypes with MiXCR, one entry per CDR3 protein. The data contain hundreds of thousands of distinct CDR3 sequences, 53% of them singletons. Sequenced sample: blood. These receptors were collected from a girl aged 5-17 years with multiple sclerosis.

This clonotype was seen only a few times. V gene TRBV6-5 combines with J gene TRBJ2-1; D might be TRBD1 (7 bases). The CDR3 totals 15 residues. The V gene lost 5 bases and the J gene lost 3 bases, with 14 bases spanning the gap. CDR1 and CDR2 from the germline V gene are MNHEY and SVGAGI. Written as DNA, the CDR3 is TGTGCCAGCAGTCAGGGGGGAACCAACTACAATGAGCAGTTCTTC. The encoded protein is CASSQGGTNYNEQFF.

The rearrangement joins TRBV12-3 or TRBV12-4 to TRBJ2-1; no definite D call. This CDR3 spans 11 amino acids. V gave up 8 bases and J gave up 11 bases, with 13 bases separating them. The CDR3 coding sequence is TGTGCCAGCGCCTCCGGTAGAAAGCAGTTCTTC. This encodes CASASGRKQFF.

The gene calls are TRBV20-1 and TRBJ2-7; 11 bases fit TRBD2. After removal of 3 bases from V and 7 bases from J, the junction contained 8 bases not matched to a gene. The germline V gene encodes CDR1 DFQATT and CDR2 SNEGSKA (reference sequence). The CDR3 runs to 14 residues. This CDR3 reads CSASSLAGGGEQYF. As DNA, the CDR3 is TGCAGTGCTAGCAGTTTAGCGGGAGGGGGAGAGCAGTACTTC.

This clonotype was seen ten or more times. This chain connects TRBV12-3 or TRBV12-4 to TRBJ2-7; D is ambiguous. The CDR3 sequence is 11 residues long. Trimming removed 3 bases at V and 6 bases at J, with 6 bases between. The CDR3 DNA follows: TGTGCCAGCAGTTTGGCGGCCGAGCAGTACTTC. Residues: CASSLAAEQYF.

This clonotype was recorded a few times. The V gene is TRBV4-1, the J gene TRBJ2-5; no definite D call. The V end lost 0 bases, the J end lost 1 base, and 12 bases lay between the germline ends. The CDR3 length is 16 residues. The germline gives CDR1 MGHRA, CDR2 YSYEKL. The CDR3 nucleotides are TGCGCCAGCAGCCAAGACTACGACGGTCTCCAAGAGACCCAGTACTTC. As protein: CASSQDYDGLQETQYF.

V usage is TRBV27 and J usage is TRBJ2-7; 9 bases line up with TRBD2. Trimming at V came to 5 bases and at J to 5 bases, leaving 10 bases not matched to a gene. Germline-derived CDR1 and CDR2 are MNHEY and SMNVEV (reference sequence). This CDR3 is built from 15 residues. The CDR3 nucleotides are TGTGCCAGCAGTGAACCGGGACTAGCACGACACGAGCAGTACTTC. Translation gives CASSEPGLARHEQYF.

This chain's CDR3 is CASSLTPMTVDGYTF. CDR3 nucleotide sequence: TGTGCCAGCAGCTTGACTCCAATGACAGTCGATGGCTACACCTTC. J is TRBJ1-2 and V is TRBV5-6; D might be TRBD1 (5 bases). The CDR3 consists of 15 residues. CDR1 is SGHDT, CDR2 YYEEEE, per germline. Trimming removed 1 base at V and 6 bases at J, with 16 bases between. The whole variable domain, remainder taken from reference TRBV5-6 and TRBJ1-2, is DAGVTQSPTHLIKTRGQQVTLRCSPKSGHDTVSWYQQALGQGPQFIFQYYEEEERQRGNFPDRFSGHQFPNYSSELNVNALLLGDSALYLCASSLTPMTVDGYTFGSGTRLTVV.

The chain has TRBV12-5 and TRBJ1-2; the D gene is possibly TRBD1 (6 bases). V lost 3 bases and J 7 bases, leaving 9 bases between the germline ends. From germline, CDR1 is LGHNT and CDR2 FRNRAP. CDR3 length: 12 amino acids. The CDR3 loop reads CASGFGTLGYTF. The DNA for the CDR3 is TGTGCTAGTGGTTTCGGGACACTTGGCTACACCTTC.

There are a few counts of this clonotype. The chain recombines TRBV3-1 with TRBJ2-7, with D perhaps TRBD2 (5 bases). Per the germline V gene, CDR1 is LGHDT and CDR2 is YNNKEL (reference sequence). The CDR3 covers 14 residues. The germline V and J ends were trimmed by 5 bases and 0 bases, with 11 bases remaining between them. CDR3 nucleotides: TGTGCCAGCAGCTTAATTGAGGGCTCCTACGAGCAGTACTTC. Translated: CASSLIEGSYEQYF.

CDR3 sequence (DNA): TGTGCCAGCTCCCCCTTCACGGGAAACATTCAGTACTTC. Translated: CASSPFTGNIQYF. The chain joins TRBV6-6 to TRBJ2-4, with D hard to call. CDR1 is MNHNY and CDR2 is SVGAGI in the germline V gene (reference sequence). V was cut by 8 bases and J by 6 bases, with 14 bases left in between. The CDR3 loop spans 13 amino acids.

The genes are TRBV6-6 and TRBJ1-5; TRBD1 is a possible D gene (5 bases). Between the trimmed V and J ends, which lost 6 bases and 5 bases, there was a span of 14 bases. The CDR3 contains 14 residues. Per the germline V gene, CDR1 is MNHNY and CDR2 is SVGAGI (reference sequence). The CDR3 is CASSTVGGDQPQHF. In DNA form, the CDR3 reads TGTGCCAGCAGCACCGTTGGGGGGGATCAGCCCCAGCATTTT.

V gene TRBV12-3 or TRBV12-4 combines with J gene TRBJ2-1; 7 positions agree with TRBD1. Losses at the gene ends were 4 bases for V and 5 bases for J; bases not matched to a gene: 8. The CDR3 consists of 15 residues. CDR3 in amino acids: CASSYRGRDNNEQFF. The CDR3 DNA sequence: TGTGCCAGCAGTTACAGGGGCCGCGACAACAATGAGCAGTTCTTC.

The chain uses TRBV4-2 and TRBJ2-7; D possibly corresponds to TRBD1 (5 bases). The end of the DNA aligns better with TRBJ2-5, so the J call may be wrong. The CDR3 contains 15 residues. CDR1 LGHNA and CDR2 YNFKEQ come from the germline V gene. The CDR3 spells CASSHSLGREETQYF. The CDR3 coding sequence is TGTGCCAGCAGCCATTCCCTGGGCAGGGAAGAGACCCAGTACTTC.

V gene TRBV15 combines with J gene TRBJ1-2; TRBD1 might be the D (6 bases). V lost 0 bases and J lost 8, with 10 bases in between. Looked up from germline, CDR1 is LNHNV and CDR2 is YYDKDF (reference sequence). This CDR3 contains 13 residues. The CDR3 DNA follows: TGTGCCACCAGCAGAGACAGGGGCGGAGGCTACACCTTC. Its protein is CATSRDRGGGYTF.

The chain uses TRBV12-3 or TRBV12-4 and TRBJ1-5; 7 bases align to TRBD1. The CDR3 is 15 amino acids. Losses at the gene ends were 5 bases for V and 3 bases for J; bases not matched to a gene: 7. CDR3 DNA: TGTGCCAGCAGTCCCAGACAGGGTATCAATCAGCCCCAGCATTTT. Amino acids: CASSPRQGINQPQHF.

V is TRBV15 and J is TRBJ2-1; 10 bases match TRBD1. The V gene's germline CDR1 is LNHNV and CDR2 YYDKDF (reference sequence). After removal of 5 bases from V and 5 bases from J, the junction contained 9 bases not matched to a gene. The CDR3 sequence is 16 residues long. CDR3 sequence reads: CATSLHRDRGNNEQFF. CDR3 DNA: TGTGCCACCAGCCTACACCGGGACAGGGGAAACAATGAGCAGTTCTTC.

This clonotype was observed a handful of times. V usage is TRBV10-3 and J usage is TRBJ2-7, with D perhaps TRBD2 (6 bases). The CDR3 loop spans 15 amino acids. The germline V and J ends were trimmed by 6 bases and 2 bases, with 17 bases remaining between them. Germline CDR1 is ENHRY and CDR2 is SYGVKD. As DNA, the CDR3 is TGTGCCATCAGGGGACCGATTACTAGCCCCTACGAGCAGTACTTC. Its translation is CAIRGPITSPYEQYF.

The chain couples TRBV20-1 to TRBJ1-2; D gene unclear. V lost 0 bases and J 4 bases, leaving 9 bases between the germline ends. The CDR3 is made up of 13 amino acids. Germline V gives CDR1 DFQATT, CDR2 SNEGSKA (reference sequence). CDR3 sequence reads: CSARDQRTYGYTF. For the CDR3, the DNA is TGCAGTGCTAGAGATCAGCGTACCTATGGCTACACCTTC.

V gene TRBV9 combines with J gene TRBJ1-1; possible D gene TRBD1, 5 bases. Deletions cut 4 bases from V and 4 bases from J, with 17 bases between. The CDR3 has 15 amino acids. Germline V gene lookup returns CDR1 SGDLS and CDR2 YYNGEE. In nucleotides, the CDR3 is TGTGCCAGCAGCTTCGGGACTGCTGTGGGCACTGAAGCTTTCTTT. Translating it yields CASSFGTAVGTEAFF. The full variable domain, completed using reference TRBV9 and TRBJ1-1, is DSGVTQTPKHLITATGQRVTLRCSPRSGDLSVYWYQQSLDQGLQFLIQYYNGEERAKGNILERFSAQQFPDLHSELNLSSLELGDSALYFCASSFGTAVGTEAFFGQGTRLTVV.

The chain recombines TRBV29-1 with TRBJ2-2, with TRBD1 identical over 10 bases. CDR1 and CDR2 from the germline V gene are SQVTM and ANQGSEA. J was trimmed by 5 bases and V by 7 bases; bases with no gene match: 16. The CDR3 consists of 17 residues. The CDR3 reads CSAQTRDRGRWTGELFF. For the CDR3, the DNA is TGCAGCGCCCAGACCCGAGACAGGGGGCGATGGACCGGGGAGCTGTTTTTT.

DNA of the CDR3: TGTGCCAGCAGTCCACGGGACAGATCCACCAAAAACATTCAGTACTTC. Its protein is CASSPRDRSTKNIQYF. The chain links TRBV12-3 or TRBV12-4 to TRBJ2-4; TRBD1 matches 7 bases. There are 16 residues in the CDR3. V lost 5 bases to trimming and J lost 2 bases; unmatched junction nucleotides: 9.

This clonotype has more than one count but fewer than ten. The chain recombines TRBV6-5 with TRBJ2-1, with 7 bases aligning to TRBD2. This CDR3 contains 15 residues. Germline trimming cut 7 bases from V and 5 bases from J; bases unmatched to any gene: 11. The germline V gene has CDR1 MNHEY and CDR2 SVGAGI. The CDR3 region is CASTSDGLADNEQFF. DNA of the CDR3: TGTGCCAGCACGTCTGATGGGCTAGCGGACAATGAGCAGTTCTTC.

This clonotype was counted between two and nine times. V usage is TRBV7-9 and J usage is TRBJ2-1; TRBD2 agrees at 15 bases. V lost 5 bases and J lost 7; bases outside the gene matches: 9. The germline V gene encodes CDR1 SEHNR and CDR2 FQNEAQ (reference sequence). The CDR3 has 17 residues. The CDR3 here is CASSPRAGLAGGNEQFF. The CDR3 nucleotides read TGTGCCAGCAGCCCCCGGGCGGGACTAGCGGGAGGAAATGAGCAGTTCTTC. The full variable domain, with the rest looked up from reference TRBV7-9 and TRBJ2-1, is DTGVSQNPRHKITKRGQNVTFRCDPISEHNRLYWYRQTLGQGPEFLTYFQNEAQLEKSRLLSDRFSAERPKGSFSTLEIQRTEQGDSAMYLCASSPRAGLAGGNEQFFGPGTRLTVL.

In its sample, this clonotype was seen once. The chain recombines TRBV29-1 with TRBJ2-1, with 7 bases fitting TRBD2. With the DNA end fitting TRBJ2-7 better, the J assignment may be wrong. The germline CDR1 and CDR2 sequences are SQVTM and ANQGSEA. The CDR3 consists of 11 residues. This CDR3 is CSVGGGSEQYF. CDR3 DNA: TGCAGCGTTGGGGGGGGGAGCGAGCAGTACTTC.

CDR3 sequence (DNA): TGTGCCAGCAGTGGGCCGGGACTTTCCAGCTCCTACAATGAGCAGTTCTTC. Amino acids: CASSGPGLSSSYNEQFF. This chain joins TRBV6-1 and TRBJ2-1; D perhaps matches TRBD2 (6 bases). The V gene lost 4 bases and the J gene lost 0 bases, with 16 bases spanning the gap. This CDR3 comprises 17 residues. Germline CDR1 MNHNS, CDR2 SASEGT.

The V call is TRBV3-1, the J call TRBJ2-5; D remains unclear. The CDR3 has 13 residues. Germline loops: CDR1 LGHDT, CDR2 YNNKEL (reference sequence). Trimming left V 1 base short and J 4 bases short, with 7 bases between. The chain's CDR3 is CASSQGIPETQYF. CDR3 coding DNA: TGTGCCAGCAGCCAAGGCATCCCAGAGACCCAGTACTTC.

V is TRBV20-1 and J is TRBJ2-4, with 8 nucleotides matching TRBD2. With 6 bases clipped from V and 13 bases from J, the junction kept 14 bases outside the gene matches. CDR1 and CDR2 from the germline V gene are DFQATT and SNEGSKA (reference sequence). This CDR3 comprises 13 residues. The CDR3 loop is CSAEGGGSYGQYF. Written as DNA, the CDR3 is TGCAGTGCCGAAGGCGGGGGGAGTTACGGGCAGTACTTC.

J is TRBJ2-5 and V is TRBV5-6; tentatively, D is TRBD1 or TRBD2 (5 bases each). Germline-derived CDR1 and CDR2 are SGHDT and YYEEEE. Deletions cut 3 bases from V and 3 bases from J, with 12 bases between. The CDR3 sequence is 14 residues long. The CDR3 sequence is CASSWGGLEETQYF. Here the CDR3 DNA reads TGTGCCAGCAGCTGGGGCGGGTTGGAAGAGACCCAGTACTTC.

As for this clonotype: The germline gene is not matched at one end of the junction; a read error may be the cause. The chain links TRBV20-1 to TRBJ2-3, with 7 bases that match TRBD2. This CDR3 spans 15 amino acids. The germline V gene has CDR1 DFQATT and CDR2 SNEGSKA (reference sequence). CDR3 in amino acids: CRATPKGLRVDTQYF. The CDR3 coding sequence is TGCCGTGCCACTCCAAAGGGACTAAGGGTTGATACGCAGTATTTT.

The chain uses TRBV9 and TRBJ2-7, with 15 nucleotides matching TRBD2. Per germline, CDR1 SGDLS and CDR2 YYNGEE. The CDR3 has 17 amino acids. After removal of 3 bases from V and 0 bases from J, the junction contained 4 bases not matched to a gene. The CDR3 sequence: CASSGGTSGRRSYEQYF. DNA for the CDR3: TGTGCCAGCAGCGGCGGGACTAGCGGGAGGCGCTCCTACGAGCAGTACTTC.